This TCR beta chain was recorded in a study of blood T cells in healthy people across ages. Next came a second PCR, run for roughly 7 to 12 cycles, which used a sample-barcoded 5' primer along with a J-beta primer mix. Via MiXCR, TCRdb re-called the 5' RACE reads, giving one row per CDR3 protein. The data contain about 680,000 distinct CDR3 sequences, 45% to 50% of them singletons. This clonotype has a single count. Germline loops: CDR1 DFQATT, CDR2 SNEGSKA (reference sequence). Trimming took off 4 bases at V and 3 bases at J, with 10 bases between the two ends. This CDR3 has 12 amino acids. The chain is built from TRBV20-1 and TRBJ2-7; D not certain. The sequencing input was blood. This TCR was recovered from a woman aged 60 to 75 in good health. The CDR3 loop reads CSATLPVYEQYF. The CDR3 DNA reads TGCAGTGCTACCCTGCCGGTCTACGAGCAGTACTTC.